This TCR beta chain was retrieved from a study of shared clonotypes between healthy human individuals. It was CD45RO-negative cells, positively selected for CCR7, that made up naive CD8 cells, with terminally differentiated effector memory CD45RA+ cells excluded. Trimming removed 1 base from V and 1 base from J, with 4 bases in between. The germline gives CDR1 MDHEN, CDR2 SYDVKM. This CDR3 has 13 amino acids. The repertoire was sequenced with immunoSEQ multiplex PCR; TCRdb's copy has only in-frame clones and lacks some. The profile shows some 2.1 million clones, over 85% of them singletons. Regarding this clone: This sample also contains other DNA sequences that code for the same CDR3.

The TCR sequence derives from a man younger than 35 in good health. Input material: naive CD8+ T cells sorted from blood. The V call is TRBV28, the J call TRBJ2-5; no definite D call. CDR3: CASSLYTQETQYF. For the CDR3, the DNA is TGTGCCAGCAGTTTATATACCCAAGAGACCCAGTACTTC.